This T cell receptor beta chain was identified in a study of beta chain features in type 1 diabetes. Per germline, CDR1 SGHTA and CDR2 FQGNSA. V lost 1 base to trimming and J lost 0 bases, with 13 bases between them. CDR3 size: 17 residues. This clone was found a few times. Reverse transcribing all isolated RNA meant expressed TCRB transcripts were sequenced. Sequencing used immunoSEQ multiplex PCR; TCRdb keeps in-frame clones, though not all of them. Of hundreds of thousands of clones listed, less than 20% were seen once; the top ten hold 0.07% to 0.095%. The V and J genes are TRBV7-2 and TRBJ1-3, with unresolved D. The sequencing input was naive CD4+ T cells from blood. The TCR was taken from a man aged 18 to 29 in good health. The CDR3 nucleotides are TGTGCCAGCAGCTTAGTAGCTGCCAGGATCTCTGGAAACACCATATATTTT. Its translation is CASSLVAARISGNTIYF.